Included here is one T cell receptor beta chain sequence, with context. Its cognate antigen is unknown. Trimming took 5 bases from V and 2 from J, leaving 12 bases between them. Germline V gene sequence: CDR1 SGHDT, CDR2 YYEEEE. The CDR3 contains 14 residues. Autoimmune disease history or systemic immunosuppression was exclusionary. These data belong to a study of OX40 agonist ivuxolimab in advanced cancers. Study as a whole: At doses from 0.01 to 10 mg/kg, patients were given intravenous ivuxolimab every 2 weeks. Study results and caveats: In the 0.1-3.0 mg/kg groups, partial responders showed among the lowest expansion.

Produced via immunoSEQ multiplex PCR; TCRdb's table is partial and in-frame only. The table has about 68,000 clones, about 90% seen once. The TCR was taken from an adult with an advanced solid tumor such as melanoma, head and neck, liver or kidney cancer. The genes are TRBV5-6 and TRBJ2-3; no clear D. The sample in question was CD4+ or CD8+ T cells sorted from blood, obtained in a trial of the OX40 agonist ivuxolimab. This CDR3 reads CASRQDTFTDTQYF. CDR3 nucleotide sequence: TGTGCCAGCAGACAAGACACCTTCACAGATACGCAGTATTTT.